These 21 T cell receptor beta chains originate from one sample sequenced in a study of cytotoxic CD8 clonotypes in ibrutinib-treated CLL. Clones were sequenced by immunoSEQ multiplex PCR, and TCRdb holds only the in-frame ones, with some missing. Here the sample spans roughly 45,000 clones, 60% to 70% being singletons. The sample here was PBMCs, taken after 24 months of ibrutinib treatment. The receptors derive from a human donor with chronic lymphocytic leukemia.

The V and J genes are TRBV11-2 and TRBJ2-7, with D tentatively TRBD2 (6 bases). The CDR3 sequence is 16 residues long. Between the trimmed V and J ends, which lost 4 bases and 3 bases, there was a span of 19 bases. The V gene's germline CDR1 is SGHAT and CDR2 FQNNGV. The CDR3 bases are TGTGCCAGCAGCTCACTCGGGACTGACCCTCTCTACGAGCAGTACTTC. Translated: CASSSLGTDPLYEQYF. The full variable domain, in which reference TRBV11-2 and TRBJ2-7 provide the parts outside the CDR3, is EAGVAQSPRYKIIEKRQSVAFWCNPISGHATLYWYQQILGQGPKLLIQFQNNGVVDDSQLPKDRFSAERLKGVDSTLKIQPAKLEDSAVYLCASSSLGTDPLYEQYFGPGTRLTVT.

This clone was detected a few times. This rearrangement joins TRBV5-1 to TRBJ1-1, with D possibly matching TRBD1 (5 bases). Germline loops: CDR1 SGHRS, CDR2 YFSETQ. With 4 bases removed from V and 6 bases from J, the gap between germline ends came to 7 bases. The CDR3 runs to 11 residues. CDR3 sequence (DNA): TGCGCCAGCAGCGCGGGACCTGAAGCTTTCTTT. Protein product: CASSAGPEAFF.

This clone has only a few counts. V is TRBV4-1 and J is TRBJ2-7; D ambiguous. Germline V gene data show CDR1 as MGHRA and CDR2 as YSYEKL. This CDR3 spans 14 amino acids. The V end lost 3 bases, the J end lost 4 bases, and 13 bases lay between the germline ends. This CDR3 reads CASSQERSDYEQYF. CDR3 bases: TGCGCCAGCAGCCAGGAGCGTTCGGATTACGAGCAGTACTTC.

The sample holds one count of this clone. This chain uses TRBV6-5 with TRBJ1-2; 9 positions agree with TRBD1. The CDR3 length is 15 residues. J was trimmed by 4 bases and V by 6 bases; bases with no gene match: 9. The germline CDR1 and CDR2 sequences are MNHEY and SVGAGI. CDR3 amino acids: CASSPTGGAGYGYTF. CDR3 in DNA: TGTGCCAGCAGCCCTACAGGGGGCGCGGGCTATGGCTACACCTTC.

This clone was seen just once. The CDR3 region is CASSFPGDETQYF. The CDR3 nucleotides are TGTGCCAGCAGTTTCCCAGGGGATGAGACCCAGTACTTC. The V gene is TRBV28, the J gene TRBJ2-5; weak D call: TRBD1 (6 bases). The CDR3 has 13 amino acids. Per germline, CDR1 MDHEN and CDR2 SYDVKM. The V end was cut by 3 bases, the J end by 5 bases, with 10 bases between.

In this sample, this clone turned up a few times. This sequence joins TRBV19 and TRBJ1-2; D is unresolved. V shed 1 base and J shed 4 bases, with 19 bases lying between them. The V gene's germline CDR1 is LNHDA and CDR2 SQIVND (reference sequence). The CDR3 has 17 amino acids. The CDR3 loop reads CASSIGQSHRISYGYTF. The CDR3 DNA is TGTGCCAGTAGTATAGGGCAGAGCCATCGAATATCCTATGGCTACACCTTC.

This chain joins TRBV27 and TRBJ1-5; possible D gene TRBD1, 5 bases. CDR1 is MNHEY, CDR2 SMNVEV, per germline (reference sequence). Trimming stripped 5 bases from V and 7 bases from J, with 24 bases between. The CDR3 has 17 amino acids. The CDR3 is CASSLRRPGGYDQPQHF. For the CDR3, the DNA is TGTGCCAGCAGTCTCAGACGCCCGGGGGGGTACGACCAGCCCCAGCATTTT.

This clone turned up a few times. V is TRBV19 and J is TRBJ1-2, with D unresolved. Deletions cut 8 bases from V and 4 bases from J, with 20 bases between. This CDR3 spans 15 amino acids. Germline CDR1 reads LNHDA; CDR2 reads SQIVND (reference sequence). In nucleotides, the CDR3 is TGTGCCAGTGTCTTTAGAGCGCCTGGGAGCTATGGCTACACCTTC. Its translation is CASVFRAPGSYGYTF.

By share of the sample, this clone is medium-sized. The chain is built from TRBV4-2 and TRBJ2-3; D might be TRBD2 (6 bases). Trimming removed 4 bases at V and 7 bases at J, with 15 bases between. This CDR3 is 14 amino acids long. The germline CDR1 and CDR2 sequences are LGHNA and YNFKEQ. The CDR3 here is CASSLGGPLNTQYF. In nucleotides, the CDR3 is TGTGCCAGCAGCCTTGGAGGGCCGTTGAATACGCAGTATTTT.

The chain joins TRBV14 to TRBJ2-7; D may be TRBD1 or TRBD2 (6 bases each). V was shortened by 2 bases and J by 1 base, with 15 bases between the two germline ends. This CDR3 comprises 16 residues. CDR1 SGHDN and CDR2 FVKESK come from the germline V gene. Here the CDR3 DNA reads TGTGCCAGCAGCCAATACTCGGGGGCGGGGTCCTACGAGCAGTACTTC. Its protein is CASSQYSGAGSYEQYF.

V gene TRBV5-3 combines with J gene TRBJ2-7; D unresolved. TRBV5-3 is identified as an open reading frame with a role that is uncertain. The CDR3 has 10 residues. V lost 2 bases to trimming and J lost 4 bases, with 1 base between them. The CDR3 sequence: CARSFYEQYF. The CDR3 DNA follows: TGTGCCAGAAGCTTTTACGAGCAGTACTTC.

This clone came up many times. The rearrangement joins TRBV11-1 to TRBJ2-5; D might be TRBD1 (6 bases). The ends were cut back, 5 bases at V and 7 bases at J, with 17 bases in the middle. From germline, CDR1 is SGHAT and CDR2 FQDESV (reference sequence). The CDR3 is 14 amino acids. Written as DNA, the CDR3 is TGTGCCAGCAGCCGCCTCGGACAGTCCGGGACCCAGTACTTC. Translating gives CASSRLGQSGTQYF.

The chain couples TRBV20-1 to TRBJ1-3; D call uncertain. Germline CDR1 reads DFQATT; CDR2 reads SNEGSKA (reference sequence). CDR3 length equals 11 residues. V dropped 6 bases and J dropped 1 base, with 4 bases sitting between them. CDR3 sequence reads: CSAPSGNTIYF. The CDR3 DNA is TGCAGTGCCCCGTCTGGAAACACCATATATTTT.

This clone was seen a few times. The rearrangement links TRBV6-5 to TRBJ1-4; the D is unclear. The CDR3 covers 14 residues. V was trimmed by 7 bases and J by 6 bases, leaving 15 bases between them. The germline gives CDR1 MNHEY, CDR2 SVGAGI. CDR3 nucleotides: TGTGCCAGCACTGAGTATCCAGGAGATGAAAAACTGTTTTTT. Its protein product is CASTEYPGDEKLFF.

The V and J genes are TRBV2 and TRBJ1-2; 7 bases line up with TRBD1. The germline V gene encodes CDR1 SNHLY and CDR2 FYNNEI. This CDR3 is 13 amino acids long. Trimming removed 6 bases from V and 7 bases from J; junction bases left unmatched: 8. CDR3 protein: CASRGAGGGGYTF. The CDR3, as DNA: TGTGCCAGCAGGGGGGCAGGGGGAGGTGGCTACACCTTC.

The sample holds one count of this clone. This sequence joins TRBV4-1 and TRBJ1-1; D is unresolved. The ends were cut back, 3 bases at V and 1 base at J, with 0 bases in the middle. In germline, CDR1 is MGHRA, CDR2 YSYEKL. This CDR3 region has 11 residues. The CDR3 DNA is TGCGCCAGCAGCCAGAACACTGAAGCTTTCTTT. Its protein is CASSQNTEAFF.

This clone has just a few counts. The CDR3 spells CSVTKTGPYEQYF. CDR3 bases: TGCAGCGTAACAAAGACAGGACCGTACGAGCAGTACTTC. J is TRBJ2-7 and V is TRBV29-1; D might be TRBD1 (6 bases). CDR1 SQVTM and CDR2 ANQGSEA come from the germline V gene. This CDR3 is 13 amino acids long. V was pared by 6 bases and J by 4 bases, with 16 bases between.

This clone was seen only once. The chain links TRBV7-8 to TRBJ2-7; TRBD1 aligns across 8 bases. V dropped 5 bases and J dropped 3; count of bases not matched to a gene: 3. The CDR3 spans 13 residues. Germline CDR1 reads SGHVS; CDR2 reads FQNEAQ. The CDR3 loop reads CASSKDRVYEQYF. As DNA, the CDR3 is TGTGCCAGCAGCAAGGACAGGGTCTACGAGCAGTACTTC. The full variable domain, in which reference TRBV7-8 and TRBJ2-7 provide the parts outside the CDR3, is GAGVSQSPRYKVAKRGQDVALRCDPISGHVSLFWYQQALGQGPEFLTYFQNEAQLDKSGLPSDRFFAERPEGSVSTLKIQRTQQEDSAVYLCASSKDRVYEQYFGPGTRLTVT.

J is TRBJ2-7 and V is TRBV4-2; 7 nucleotides agree with TRBD2. Looked up from germline, CDR1 is LGHNA and CDR2 is YNFKEQ. The J segment lost 4 bases and the V segment lost 1 base, leaving 7 bases of the junction unmatched. There are 15 residues in the CDR3. CDR3 nucleotide sequence: TGTGCCAGCAGCCAAGGAAGGACTAGGGTTTACGAGCAGTACTTC. Residues: CASSQGRTRVYEQYF.

The chain employs TRBV6-1 and TRBJ1-5, with D hard to call. The CDR3 loop spans 12 amino acids. Germline V lookup: CDR1 MNHNS, CDR2 SASEGT. V lost 4 bases, J lost 1 base, and 2 bases lay in between. The CDR3, as DNA: TGTGCCAGCAGTGTCAGCAATCAGCCCCAGCATTTT. Its protein product is CASSVSNQPQHF.

The chain carries TRBV6-5 and TRBJ2-3, with a weak D call TRBD1 (5 bases). CDR1 and CDR2 (germline): MNHEY, SVGAGI. The CDR3 runs to 13 residues. Trimming cost V 6 bases and J 3 bases, with 10 bases left between them. The CDR3 bases are TGTGCCAGCAGACTTCGACAGACAGATACGCAGTATTTT. Amino acid sequence: CASRLRQTDTQYF.